This T cell receptor (beta chain) came from a study of cytomegalovirus exposure and HLA in healthy donors. Study-wide context: In a later analysis, the 90 to 150 validation repertoires were reported to have used the same platform as the 600 to 700 first-cohort repertoires.

Assay used: immunoSEQ multiplex PCR; TCRdb lists only in-frame clones, some missing. The sample has 35,000 to 55,000 clones, approximately 93% seen once. Germline CDR1 SGHKS, CDR2 YYEKEE (reference sequence). Trimming removed 1 base from V and 4 bases from J; junction bases left unmatched: 3. The CDR3 has 14 amino acids. For this clone: Its cognate antigen is unknown.

Study-wide results and limits: While the bulk of TCR sequences proved rare, some public TCRs turned up in many donors. A list of approximately 160 TCR beta chains associated with cytomegalovirus was given. It was reported that the classifier diagnosed cytomegalovirus status with high specificity and sensitivity in both the original and validation cohorts.

The clonotype was recovered from a woman younger than 35 in good health and CMV-seronegative. The J gene is TRBJ2-7, the V gene TRBV5-5, with 9 bases that match TRBD1. The sample consisted of PBMCs. CDR3 DNA sequence: TGTGCCAGCAGCTTGTGGGACAGGGAGTACGAGCAGTACTTC. It is translated as CASSLWDREYEQYF.